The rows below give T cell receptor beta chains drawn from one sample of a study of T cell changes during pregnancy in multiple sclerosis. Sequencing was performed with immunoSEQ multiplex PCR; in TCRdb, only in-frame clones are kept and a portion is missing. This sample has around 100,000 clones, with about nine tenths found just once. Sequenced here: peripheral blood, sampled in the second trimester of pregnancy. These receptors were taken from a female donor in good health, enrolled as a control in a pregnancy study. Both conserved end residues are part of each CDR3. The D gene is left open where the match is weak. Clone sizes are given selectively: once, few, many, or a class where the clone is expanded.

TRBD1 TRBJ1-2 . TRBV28 TGTGCCAGCACCACCACGGGACCATCGACAGGGGGCGACTATGGCTACACCTTC CASTTTGPSTGGDYGYTF
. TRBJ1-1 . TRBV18 TGTGCCAGCTCACCACTGAAACAGGGGAACACTGAAGCTTTCTTT CASSPLKQGNTEAFF
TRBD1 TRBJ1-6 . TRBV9 TGTGCCAGCAGCGGGACAGGGTATAATTCACCCCTCCACTTT CASSGTGYNSPLHF
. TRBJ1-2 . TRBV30 TGTGCCTGGACCCCGGTGGGGGCCTACGTTGGCTACACCTTC CAWTPVGAYVGYTF
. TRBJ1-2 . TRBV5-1 TGCGCCAGCAGCTTCGACATTCTTAACTATGGCTACACCTTC CASSFDILNYGYTF
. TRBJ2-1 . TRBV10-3 TGTGCCATCAGTGGGAGAGGAGCGGCGCAGCAGGATGAGCAGTTCTTC CAISGRGAAQQDEQFF
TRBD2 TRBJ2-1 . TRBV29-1 TGCAGCGTTGTCAGCGGGAGGACGGGACAGTTCTTC CSVVSGRTGQFF
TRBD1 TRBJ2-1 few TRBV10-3 TGTGCCATCAGTGTATGGCAGGGGGCAGGCAATGAGCAGTTCTTC CAISVWQGAGNEQFF
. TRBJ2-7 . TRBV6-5 TGTGCCAGCAGTTACGGCAGGGACTACGAGCAGTACTTC CASSYGRDYEQYF
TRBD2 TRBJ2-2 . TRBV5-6 TGTGCCAGCAGCTTAATCAGCGGGGGGTCGGGGGAGCTGTTTTTT CASSLISGGSGELFF
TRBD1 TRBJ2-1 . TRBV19 TGTGCCAGTAGTAAACCGCCGGGACAGGGGCGCAATGAGCAGTTCTTC CASSKPPGQGRNEQFF
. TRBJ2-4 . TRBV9 TGTGCCAGCGGTTCCACCGACGACTTTGAAAACATTCAGTACTTC CASGSTDDFENIQYF
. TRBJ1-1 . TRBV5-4 TGTGCCAGCAGCTTCAGGGACACTGAAGCTTTCTTT CASSFRDTEAFF
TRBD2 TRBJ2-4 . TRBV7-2 TGTGCCAGCAGCCCCTTGGCGGGAGGGCGAAACATTCAGTACTTC CASSPLAGGRNIQYF
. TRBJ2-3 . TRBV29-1 TGCAGCGTTGGATCGGCTAGAACCACAGATACGCAGTATTTT CSVGSARTTDTQYF